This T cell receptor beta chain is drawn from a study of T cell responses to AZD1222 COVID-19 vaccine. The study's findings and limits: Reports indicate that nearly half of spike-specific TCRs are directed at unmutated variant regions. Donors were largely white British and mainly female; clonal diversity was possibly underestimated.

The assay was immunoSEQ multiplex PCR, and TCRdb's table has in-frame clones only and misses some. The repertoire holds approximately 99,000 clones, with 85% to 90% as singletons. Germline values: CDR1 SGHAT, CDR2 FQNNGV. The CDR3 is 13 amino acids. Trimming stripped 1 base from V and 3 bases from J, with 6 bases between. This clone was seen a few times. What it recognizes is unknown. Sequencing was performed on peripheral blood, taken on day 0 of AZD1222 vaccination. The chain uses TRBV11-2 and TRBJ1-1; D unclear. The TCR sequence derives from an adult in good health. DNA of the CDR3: TGTGCCAGCAGCTTAGGCCGGTACACTGAAGCTTTCTTT. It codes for CASSLGRYTEAFF.